These 26 T cell receptor beta chains originate from one sample sequenced in a study of T cell clonotyping in hematopoietic cell transplantation. Sequencing was performed with immunoSEQ multiplex PCR; in TCRdb, only in-frame clones are kept and a portion is missing. The table includes about 3,100 clones, around 63% detected once. This sample comprised peripheral blood mononuclear cells, obtained 30 days after allogeneic stem cell transplant. These receptors all stem from a female patient in her 30s who had an allogeneic stem cell transplant, so T cells may come from the graft donor. Some clones in this sample may be carry-over from other donors' samples.

The chain is built from TRBV7-6 and TRBJ2-7; 13 nucleotides match TRBD2. Germline V CDR1 and CDR2: SGHVS, FNYEAQ. The CDR3 has 16 residues. Trimming took 5 bases from V and 5 from J; bases not matched to a gene: 9. The CDR3 DNA is TGTGCCAGCAGCCCTACACTAGCGGGGGGGCTGAACGAGCAGTACTTC. Its protein product is CASSPTLAGGLNEQYF.

The chain carries TRBV5-1 and TRBJ2-7, with 9 bases lining up with TRBD1. Germline assignment: CDR1 SGHRS and CDR2 YFSETQ. The CDR3 has 15 residues. The J segment lost 3 bases and the V segment lost 0 bases, leaving 4 bases of the junction unmatched. The CDR3 spells CASSLDPGQGYEQYF. Written as DNA, the CDR3 is TGCGCCAGCAGCTTGGATCCGGGACAGGGCTACGAGCAGTACTTC.

This sequence joins TRBV7-8 and TRBJ1-3; D is undetermined. This CDR3 is built from 16 residues. V lost 4 bases and J 0 bases, leaving 13 bases between the germline ends. Germline loops: CDR1 SGHVS, CDR2 FQNEAQ. The CDR3 loop reads CASSSRFSDSGNTIYF. DNA for the CDR3: TGTGCCAGCAGCTCCAGGTTCTCTGACTCTGGAAACACCATATATTTT.

The chain employs TRBV2 and TRBJ2-2; 7 bases match TRBD2. Germline CDR1 SNHLY, CDR2 FYNNEI. The trim removed 2 bases at V and 1 base at J, leaving 7 bases unmatched. The CDR3 has 17 amino acids. The CDR3 DNA is TGTGCCAGCAGTGAATCCCCATGGGGGGGGAACACCGGGGAGCTGTTTTTT. This gives the protein CASSESPWGGNTGELFF.

This clone was seen a handful of times. V is TRBV19 and J is TRBJ1-6; D is perhaps TRBD1 (5 bases). The CDR3 has 14 residues. V lost 4 bases to trimming and J lost 12 bases, with 16 bases between them. The germline CDR1 and CDR2 sequences are LNHDA and SQIVND (reference sequence). The CDR3 DNA reads TGTGCCAGTAGTAGTGGGACGGAATTAGAACCCCTCCACTTT. It codes for CASSSGTELEPLHF.

The rearrangement joins TRBV23-1 to TRBJ2-5, with 8 nucleotides matching TRBD2. TRBV23-1 qualifies as an ORF whose function is uncertain. The CDR3 loop spans 14 amino acids. With 1 base clipped from V and 5 bases from J, the junction kept 3 bases outside the gene matches. The CDR3 is CASSQFGRDETQYF. For the CDR3, the DNA is TGCGCCAGCAGTCAATTCGGGAGGGATGAGACCCAGTACTTC.

Written as DNA, the CDR3 is TGTGCCAGCAGCTTACCAGGCCATATTTGGAACACCGGGGAGCTGTTTTTT. This translates into CASSLPGHIWNTGELFF. The V call is TRBV11-3, the J call TRBJ2-2; D ambiguous. V was cut by 2 bases and J by 1 base, with 14 bases left in between. Looked up from germline, CDR1 is SGHNT and CDR2 is YENEEA. This CDR3 is 17 amino acids long. The whole variable domain, remainder taken from reference TRBV11-3 and TRBJ2-2, is EAGVVQSPRYKIIEKKQPVAFWCNPISGHNTLYWYLQNLGQGPELLIRYENEEAVDDSQLPKDRFSAERLKGVDSTLKIQPAELGDSAVYLCASSLPGHIWNTGELFFGEGSRLTVL.

This clone has more than one count but fewer than ten. The gene calls are TRBV27 and TRBJ1-1, with D uncertain. The CDR3 runs to 13 residues. Trimming removed 3 bases from V and 1 base from J, with 6 bases in between. Looked up from germline, CDR1 is MNHEY and CDR2 is SMNVEV (reference sequence). CDR3 sequence: CASSFWGNTEAFF. The CDR3 region has the DNA TGTGCCAGCAGTTTTTGGGGGAACACTGAAGCTTTCTTT.

This clone rates as large. The chain employs TRBV7-8 and TRBJ2-2; 7 bases are shared with TRBD1. This CDR3 region has 16 residues. From germline, CDR1 is SGHVS and CDR2 FQNEAQ. The J segment lost 0 bases and the V segment lost 4 bases, leaving 5 bases of the junction unmatched. This chain's CDR3 is CASSSRTGSNTGELFF. DNA for the CDR3: TGTGCCAGCAGCTCCCGGACAGGTTCGAACACCGGGGAGCTGTTTTTT.

This clone was detected only a few times. V gene TRBV4-1 combines with J gene TRBJ1-1; tentatively, D is TRBD1 (5 bases). Germline V gene sequence: CDR1 MGHRA, CDR2 YSYEKL. V was trimmed by 6 bases and J by 7 bases, leaving 12 bases between them. The CDR3 sequence is 12 residues long. CDR3 nucleotide sequence: TGCGCCAGCAGTCCCGGGACTTTTGAAGCTTTCTTT. It encodes CASSPGTFEAFF.

V and J are TRBV5-1 and TRBJ2-3; D unclear. The CDR3 is made up of 16 amino acids. The V end lost 0 bases, the J end lost 0 bases, and 11 bases lay between the germline ends. CDR1 and CDR2 (germline): SGHRS, YFSETQ. As DNA, the CDR3 is TGCGCCAGCAGCTTGGACCGTACCTCTAGCACAGATACGCAGTATTTT. Translation gives CASSLDRTSSTDTQYF.

This clone occurred once. CDR3 bases: TGTGCCAGCAGTCTAGACAGGGTCGCTTTCTTT. Residues: CASSLDRVAFF. The chain uses TRBV7-8 and TRBJ1-1; 7 positions agree with TRBD1. This CDR3 has 11 amino acids. Germline CDR1 SGHVS, CDR2 FQNEAQ. V lost 6 bases to trimming and J lost 11 bases; unmatched junction nucleotides: 6.

The genes are TRBV10-3 and TRBJ1-4; possibly TRBD1 for D (5 bases). Germline values: CDR1 ENHRY, CDR2 SYGVKD. The length of the CDR3 is 16 residues. With 0 bases removed from V and 0 bases from J, the gap between germline ends came to 8 bases. CDR3 sequence (DNA): TGTGCCATCAGTGAGTCGATGGGGGCAACTAATGAAAAACTGTTTTTT. It yields the protein CAISESMGATNEKLFF.

This clone was seen only once. V usage is TRBV19 and J usage is TRBJ2-7, with 8 nucleotides matching TRBD2. The germline V gene has CDR1 LNHDA and CDR2 SQIVND (reference sequence). This CDR3 region has 14 residues. V was clipped by 3 bases and J by 6 bases; unmatched bases: 7. DNA of the CDR3: TGTGCCAGTAGTATGGTCGGGAGGGCCCCCGAGCAGTACTTC. This encodes CASSMVGRAPEQYF. The complete variable domain, with remaining parts taken from reference TRBV19 and TRBJ2-7, reads DGGITQSPKYLFRKEGQNVTLSCEQNLNHDAMYWYRQDPGQGLRLIYYSQIVNDFQKGDIAEGYSVSREKKESFPLTVTSAQKNPTAFYLCASSMVGRAPEQYFGPGTRLTVT.

The table lists this clone with a few counts. This chain connects TRBV2 to TRBJ1-3; possible D gene TRBD1, 5 bases. Germline CDR1 is SNHLY and CDR2 is FYNNEI. Trimming pared 4 bases from V and 0 bases from J, leaving 10 bases between. The CDR3 is 15 amino acids. The CDR3 DNA reads TGTGCCAGCAGTGTTGGGGGGGACTCTGGAAACACCATATATTTT. Residues: CASSVGGDSGNTIYF. The full variable domain, rest sourced from reference TRBV2 and TRBJ1-3, is EPEVTQTPSHQVTQMGQEVILRCVPISNHLYFYWYRQILGQKVEFLVSFYNNEISEKSEIFDDQFSVERPDGSNFTLKIRSTKLEDSAMYFCASSVGGDSGNTIYFGEGSWLTVV.

There are a few counts of this clone. The chain carries TRBV7-9 and TRBJ1-2; 8 bases fit TRBD1. Trimming cost V 5 bases and J 2 bases; bases outside gene matches: 4. The CDR3 sequence is 14 residues long. CDR1 and CDR2 (germline): SEHNR, FQNEAQ (reference sequence). The CDR3 region is CASSTTGVNYGYTF. CDR3 DNA sequence: TGTGCCAGCAGCACGACAGGGGTAAACTATGGCTACACCTTC.

The chain joins TRBV5-1 to TRBJ2-2; D is unclear. The CDR3 is made up of 14 amino acids. Germline values: CDR1 SGHRS, CDR2 YFSETQ. The ends were cut back, 4 bases at V and 5 bases at J, with 12 bases in the middle. The CDR3 loop reads CASSPPYSTGELFF. The CDR3 DNA follows: TGCGCCAGCAGCCCCCCCTACTCGACCGGGGAGCTGTTTTTT.

The chain carries TRBV6-5 and TRBJ2-7; D is undetermined. The CDR3 is made up of 16 amino acids. The V end was cut by 2 bases, the J end by 0 bases, with 14 bases between. Per the germline V gene, CDR1 is MNHEY and CDR2 is SVGAGI. This CDR3 is CASSYNPRIRSYEQYF. The CDR3 region has the DNA TGTGCCAGCAGTTACAATCCCAGGATACGCTCCTACGAGCAGTACTTC.

This chain connects TRBV5-6 to TRBJ2-1; 10 bases match TRBD2. This CDR3 contains 15 residues. With 1 base clipped from V and 6 bases from J, the junction kept 4 bases outside the gene matches. In germline, CDR1 is SGHDT, CDR2 YYEEEE. CDR3 loop: CASSLSTSGANEQFF. CDR3 nucleotides: TGTGCCAGCAGCTTGTCCACTAGCGGGGCCAATGAGCAGTTCTTC. Looking up the rest from reference TRBV5-6 and TRBJ2-1 gives the full variable domain: DAGVTQSPTHLIKTRGQQVTLRCSPKSGHDTVSWYQQALGQGPQFIFQYYEEEERQRGNFPDRFSGHQFPNYSSELNVNALLLGDSALYLCASSLSTSGANEQFFGPGTRLTVL.

This clone occurred once. The chain has TRBV5-4 and TRBJ2-7; TRBD2 matches at 9 bases. Trimming took 3 bases from V and 0 from J; bases not matched to a gene: 4. This CDR3 spans 15 amino acids. Germline V lookup: CDR1 SGHNT, CDR2 YYREEE (reference sequence). As DNA, the CDR3 is TGTGCCAGCAGCTCCGCGGGGGGGAGCTCCTACGAGCAGTACTTC. Its protein product is CASSSAGGSSYEQYF.

The table lists this clone with a few counts. V usage is TRBV30 and J usage is TRBJ1-5; D unclear. Trimming pared 5 bases from V and 3 bases from J, leaving 14 bases between. CDR3 length: 14 amino acids. In germline, CDR1 is GTSNPN, CDR2 SVGIG (reference sequence). The CDR3 nucleotides read TGTGCCTGGGCCCAAGATAGCACCAATCAGCCCCAGCATTTT. Protein product: CAWAQDSTNQPQHF.

The chain recombines TRBV29-1 with TRBJ2-1; D possibly corresponds to TRBD2 (6 bases). The CDR3 contains 12 residues. Deletions cut 6 bases from V and 7 bases from J, with 13 bases between. Germline V gives CDR1 SQVTM, CDR2 ANQGSEA. CDR3 in amino acids: CSVEQGRNEQFF. Written as DNA, the CDR3 is TGCAGCGTGGAACAAGGGAGGAATGAGCAGTTCTTC.

The gene calls are TRBV27 and TRBJ1-2; D is perhaps TRBD1 (6 bases). This CDR3 is built from 15 residues. From germline, CDR1 is MNHEY and CDR2 SMNVEV (reference sequence). The V and J ends lost 4 bases and 0 bases respectively, with 12 bases between them. CDR3 nucleotide sequence: TGTGCCAGCAGTTCTACAGGGACAACTAACTATGGCTACACCTTC. It yields the protein CASSSTGTTNYGYTF.

The genes are TRBV7-9 and TRBJ1-5, with D uncertain. CDR1 is SEHNR and CDR2 is FQNEAQ in the germline V gene (reference sequence). V lost 0 bases and J lost 4, with 1 base in between. This CDR3 region has 12 residues. The CDR3 sequence is CASSLANQPQHF. CDR3 nucleotide sequence: TGTGCCAGCAGCTTAGCGAATCAGCCCCAGCATTTT.

The chain employs TRBV7-2 and TRBJ2-7; D tentatively fits TRBD1 or TRBD2 (5 bases each). From germline, CDR1 is SGHTA and CDR2 FQGNSA. V was pared by 5 bases and J by 4 bases, with 12 bases between. The CDR3 runs 13 residues. CDR3 sequence (DNA): TGTGCCAGCAGCCCCCCGGGGCGATACGAGCAGTACTTC. Residues: CASSPPGRYEQYF.

The gene calls are TRBV28 and TRBJ1-4; 7 bases fit TRBD1. The V segment lost 5 bases and the J segment 10 bases; nucleotides outside the gene matches: 4. The CDR3 extends over 12 amino acids. Germline V gene data show CDR1 as MDHEN and CDR2 as SYDVKM. The CDR3 DNA sequence: TGTGCCAGCAGTCCCCGACAGGGAAAACTGTTTTTT. It is translated as CASSPRQGKLFF. Using reference TRBV28 and TRBJ1-4 for the parts outside the CDR3, the full variable domain is DVKVTQSSRYLVKRTGEKVFLECVQDMDHENMFWYRQDPGLGLRLIYFSYDVKMKEKGDIPEGYSVSREKKERFSLILESASTNQTSMYLCASSPRQGKLFFGSGTQLSVL.